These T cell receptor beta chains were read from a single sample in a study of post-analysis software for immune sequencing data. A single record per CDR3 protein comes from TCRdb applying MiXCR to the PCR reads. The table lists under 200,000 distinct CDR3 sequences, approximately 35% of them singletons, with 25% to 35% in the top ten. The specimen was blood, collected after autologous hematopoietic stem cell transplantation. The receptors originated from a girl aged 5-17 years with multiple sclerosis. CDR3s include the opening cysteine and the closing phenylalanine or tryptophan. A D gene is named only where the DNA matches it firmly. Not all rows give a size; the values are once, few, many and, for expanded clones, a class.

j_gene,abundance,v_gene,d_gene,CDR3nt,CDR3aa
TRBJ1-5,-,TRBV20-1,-,TGCAGTGCTAGAGTACAGGATTGGGAAGGGCCCCAGCATTTT,CSARVQDWEGPQHF
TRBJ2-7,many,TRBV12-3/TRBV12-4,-,TGTGCCAGCAGTTATCATTCGCCCTCCTACGAGCAGTACTTC,CASSYHSPSYEQYF
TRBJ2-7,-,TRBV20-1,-,TGCAGTGCCCCGAACGCAAGGGGCCCCTACGAGCAGTACTTC,CSAPNARGPYEQYF
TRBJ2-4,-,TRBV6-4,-,TGTGCCAGCAGTGGGTCAGGGGTTCCCAAAAACATTCAGTACTTC,CASSGSGVPKNIQYF
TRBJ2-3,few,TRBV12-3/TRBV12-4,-,TGTGCCAGCAGTTTCGCCTATCCCAGCACAGATACGCAGTATTTT,CASSFAYPSTDTQYF
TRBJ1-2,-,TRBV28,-,TGTGCCAGCGGATGGGGCAGGGAGATGTATGGCTACACCTTC,CASGWGREMYGYTF
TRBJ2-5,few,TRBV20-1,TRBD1,TGCAGTGCCGCACGCCGGACAGGGCAAGAGACCCAGTACTTC,CSAARRTGQETQYF
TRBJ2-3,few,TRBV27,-,TGTGCCAGCGCGGAGGCTGGGAAAACAGATACGCAGTATTTT,CASAEAGKTDTQYF
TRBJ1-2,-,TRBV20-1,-,TGCAGTGCTAGAGAAGCGGGCGCAGGGATCTATGGCTACACCTTC,CSAREAGAGIYGYTF
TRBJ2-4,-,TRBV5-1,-,TGCGCCAGCAGCTTGGGCGAATTAGCCAAAAACATTCAGTACTTC,CASSLGELAKNIQYF
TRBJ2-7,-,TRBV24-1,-,TGTGCCACCAGTGAACTATGGACGGTACGCTACGAGCAGTACTTC,CATSELWTVRYEQYF
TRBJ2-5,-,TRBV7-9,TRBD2,TGTGCCAGCAGCTTCACGGGGGGACGGGAGACCCAGTACTTC,CASSFTGGRETQYF
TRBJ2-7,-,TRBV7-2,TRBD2,TGTGCCAGCAGCACCTTTAGCGGGGACTACGAGCAGTACTTC,CASSTFSGDYEQYF
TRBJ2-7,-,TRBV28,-,TGTGCCAGCGCCATTGGTGGGCCCTACGAGCAGTACTTC,CASAIGGPYEQYF
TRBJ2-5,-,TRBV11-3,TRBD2,TGTGCCAGCAGCTTAAGCCCCTGGACTAGCGGGAGGGCCCCGTCCTACAATGGGCAGTACTTC,CASSLSPWTSGRAPSYNGQYF
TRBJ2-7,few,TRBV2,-,TGTGCCAGCAGTGAATTTGATGAGCAGTACTTC,CASSEFDEQYF
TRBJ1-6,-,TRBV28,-,TGTGCCATCAAACAGGGAAATTCACCCCTCCACTTT,CAIKQGNSPLHF
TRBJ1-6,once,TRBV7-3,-,TGTGCCAGCAGCTTAACGGAGGTTTCACCCCTCCACTTT,CASSLTEVSPLHF
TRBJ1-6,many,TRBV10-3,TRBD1,TGTGCCATCAGTGTGGGACAGAATAATTCACCCCTCCACTTT,CAISVGQNNSPLHF
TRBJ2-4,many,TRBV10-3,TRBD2,TGTGCCATCAGCGGGACTAGCGGGAGGGCCGGGCGAAACATTCAGTACTTC,CAISGTSGRAGRNIQYF
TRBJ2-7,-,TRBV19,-,TGTGCCAGTAGTTATACTGCTTCCTACGAGCAGTACTTC,CASSYTASYEQYF
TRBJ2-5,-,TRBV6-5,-,TGTGCCAGCAGTTACTCGCAGGGGGAGACCCAGTACTTC,CASSYSQGETQYF
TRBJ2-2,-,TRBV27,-,TGTGCCAGCAGCCTAGGGGGGGGCCTCGGGGAGCTGTTTTTT,CASSLGGGLGELFF
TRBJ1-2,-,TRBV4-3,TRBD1,TGCGCCAGCAGCCAAGAATTTCCCGGGACAGTGGGCTATGGCTACACCTTC,CASSQEFPGTVGYGYTF
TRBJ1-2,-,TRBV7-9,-,TGTGCCAGCAGTTTCGGGACTCTCTATGGCTACACCTTC,CASSFGTLYGYTF
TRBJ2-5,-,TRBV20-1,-,TGCAGTGCTAGTCTTGACCGTATAGCGTTTGAGGAGACCCAGTACTTC,CSASLDRIAFEETQYF
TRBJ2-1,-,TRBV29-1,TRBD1,TGCAGCGCCGGGGGACAGGGGAACTACAATGAGCAGTTCTTC,CSAGGQGNYNEQFF